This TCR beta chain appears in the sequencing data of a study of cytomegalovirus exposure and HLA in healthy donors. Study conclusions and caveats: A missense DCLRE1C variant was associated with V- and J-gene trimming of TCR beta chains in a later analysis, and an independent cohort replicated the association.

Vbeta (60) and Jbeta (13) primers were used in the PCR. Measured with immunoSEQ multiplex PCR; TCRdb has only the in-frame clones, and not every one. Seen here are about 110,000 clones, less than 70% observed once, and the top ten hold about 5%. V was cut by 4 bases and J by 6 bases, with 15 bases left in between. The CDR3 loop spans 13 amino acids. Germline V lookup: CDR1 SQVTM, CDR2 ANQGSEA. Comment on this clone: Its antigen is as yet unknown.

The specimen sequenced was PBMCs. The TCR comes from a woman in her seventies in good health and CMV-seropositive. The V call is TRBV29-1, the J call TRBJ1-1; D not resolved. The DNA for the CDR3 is TGCAGCGTTGGAAGAGATCTCTCTCCTGAAGCTTTCTTT. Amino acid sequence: CSVGRDLSPEAFF. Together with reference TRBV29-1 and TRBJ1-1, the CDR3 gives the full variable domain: SAVISQKPSRDICQRGTSLTIQCQVDSQVTMMFWYRQQPGQSLTLIATANQGSEATYESGFVIDKFPISRPNLTFSTLTVSNMSPEDSSIYLCSVGRDLSPEAFFGQGTRLTVV.